This TCR beta chain was recorded in a study of cytomegalovirus exposure and HLA in healthy donors. Regarding the study as a whole: A cluster of highly shared sequence variants was likely a sequencing artifact.

In germline, CDR1 is MDHEN, CDR2 SYDVKM. The CDR3 totals 17 residues. Deletions cut 2 bases from V and 3 bases from J, with 14 bases between. In the PCR, 60 Vbeta and 13 Jbeta primers were used. This table comes from immunoSEQ multiplex PCR, and its TCRdb copy is limited to in-frame clones, with some not included. Of fewer than 85,000 clones in the sample, less than 80% were seen once. Remarks on this clone: Its antigen is not known.

The chain has TRBV28 and TRBJ2-6, with a possible D match to TRBD1 (5 bases). The specimen was PBMCs. This clonotype was sampled from a man aged 35 to 55 in good health and CMV-seropositive. The CDR3 sequence: CASSLQGSGGGANVLTF. The CDR3 DNA reads as TGTGCCAGCAGTTTACAGGGATCGGGTGGTGGGGCCAACGTCCTGACTTTC.